The clone carrying this T cell receptor beta chain was recorded only once. The antigen remains undetermined. Looked up from germline, CDR1 is LGHNT and CDR2 is FRNRAP. V shed 0 bases, J shed 2 bases, and the junction held 15 bases outside the gene matches. There are 20 residues in the CDR3. This sample is part of a study of OX40 agonist ivuxolimab in advanced cancers. Excluded were patients having autoimmune disease history or systemic immunosuppression. The study's findings and limits: On average, CD8+ T cells had more expanded clones than CD4+. Clonal expansion from baseline to week 6 occurred in both CD4+ and CD8+ T cells.

The assay was immunoSEQ multiplex PCR, and TCRdb's table has in-frame clones only and misses some. The sample lists about 64,000 clones, roughly nine tenths occurring once. This specimen consisted of CD4+ or CD8+ T cells sorted from blood, obtained in a trial of the OX40 agonist ivuxolimab. The receptor was derived from an adult with an advanced solid tumor such as melanoma, head and neck, liver or kidney cancer. This chain joins TRBV12-5 and TRBJ2-2; 7 nucleotides match TRBD1. CDR3 amino acids: CASGLVVSPLGQLNTGELFF. In DNA, the CDR3 is TGTGCTAGTGGTTTGGTAGTCTCCCCCTTGGGACAGCTTAACACCGGGGAGCTGTTTTTT. Supplemented by reference TRBV12-5 and TRBJ2-2, the full variable domain reads DARVTQTPRHKVTEMGQEVTMRCQPILGHNTVFWYRQTMMQGLELLAYFRNRAPLDDSGMPKDRFSAEMPDATLATLKIQPSEPRDSAVYFCASGLVVSPLGQLNTGELFFGEGSRLTVL.